This TCR beta chain is drawn from a study of CD8 T cells in ankylosing spondylitis. TCRdb reprocessed the 5' RACE reads via MiXCR and lists one record per CDR3 protein. The data contain about 36,000 distinct CDR3 sequences, 8% to 13% of them singletons. This CDR3 spans 13 amino acids. Germline assignment: CDR1 SGHVS and CDR2 FNYEAQ. V lost 5 bases to trimming and J lost 2 bases, with 7 bases between them. There are many counts of this clonotype. This TCR was sampled from a male donor with ankylosing spondylitis. Sequenced input: synovial fluid, either unsorted or a sorted T cell fraction (not recorded which). This chain links TRBV7-6 with TRBJ2-1; the D is unclear. The chain's CDR3 is CASSRAAYNEQFF. The CDR3 region has the DNA TGTGCCAGCAGCCGCGCGGCCTACAATGAGCAGTTCTTC.